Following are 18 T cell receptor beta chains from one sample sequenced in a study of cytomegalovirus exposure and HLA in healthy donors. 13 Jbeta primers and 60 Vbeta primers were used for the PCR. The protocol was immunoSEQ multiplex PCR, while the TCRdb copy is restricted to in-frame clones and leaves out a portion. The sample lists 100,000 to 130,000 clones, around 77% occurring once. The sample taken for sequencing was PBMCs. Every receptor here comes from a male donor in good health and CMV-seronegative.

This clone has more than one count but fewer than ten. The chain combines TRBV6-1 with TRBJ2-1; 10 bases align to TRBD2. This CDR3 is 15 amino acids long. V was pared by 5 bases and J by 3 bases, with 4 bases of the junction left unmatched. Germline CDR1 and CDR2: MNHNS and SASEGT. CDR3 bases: TGTGCCAGCAGTCCTAGCGGGGGCTACTACAATGAGCAGTTCTTC. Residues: CASSPSGGYYNEQFF.

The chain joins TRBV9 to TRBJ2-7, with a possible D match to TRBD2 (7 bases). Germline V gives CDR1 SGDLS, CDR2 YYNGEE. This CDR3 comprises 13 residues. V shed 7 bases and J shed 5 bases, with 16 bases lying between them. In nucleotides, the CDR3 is TGTGCCAGCTCCTCTGGGGGGGGCGACGAGCAGTACTTC. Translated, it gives CASSSGGGDEQYF.

The DNA of the CDR3 is TGTGCCAGCTCACCACCAAGAGGCACTAGCGGCTCCTACGAGCAGTACTTC. This codes for CASSPPRGTSGSYEQYF. The chain has TRBV18 and TRBJ2-7; the match to TRBD2 covers 8 bases. Germline loops: CDR1 KGHSH, CDR2 LQKENI. Trimming cost V 0 bases and J 0 bases; bases outside gene matches: 7. The CDR3 length is 17 residues.

CDR3 protein: CAWSVVAGSNQPQHF. The CDR3 coding sequence is TGTGCCTGGAGTGTAGTTGCGGGGAGCAATCAGCCCCAGCATTTT. The chain combines TRBV30 with TRBJ1-5; the D is unclear. Between the trimmed V and J ends, which lost 0 bases and 1 base, there was a span of 10 bases. CDR3 size: 15 residues. Germline loops: CDR1 GTSNPN, CDR2 SVGIG (reference sequence). The full variable domain, its missing parts supplied by reference TRBV30 and TRBJ1-5, is SQTIHQWPATLVQPVGSPLSLECTVEGTSNPNLYWYRQAAGRGLQLLFYSVGIGQISSEVPQNLSASRPQDRQFILSSKKLLLSDSGFYLCAWSVVAGSNQPQHFGDGTRLSIL.

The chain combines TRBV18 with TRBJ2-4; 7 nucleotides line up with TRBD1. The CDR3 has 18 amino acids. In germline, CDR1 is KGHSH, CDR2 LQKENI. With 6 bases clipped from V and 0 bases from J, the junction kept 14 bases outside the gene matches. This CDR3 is CASSPTHPQGVAKNIQYF. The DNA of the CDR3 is TGTGCCAGCTCCCCGACGCACCCGCAGGGGGTAGCCAAAAACATTCAGTACTTC.

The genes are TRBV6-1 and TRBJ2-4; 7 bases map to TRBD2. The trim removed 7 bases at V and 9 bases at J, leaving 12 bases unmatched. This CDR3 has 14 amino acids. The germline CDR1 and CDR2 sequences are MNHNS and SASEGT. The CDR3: CASTPGTGGSIQYF. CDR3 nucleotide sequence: TGTGCCAGCACTCCAGGGACGGGAGGATCCATTCAGTACTTC.

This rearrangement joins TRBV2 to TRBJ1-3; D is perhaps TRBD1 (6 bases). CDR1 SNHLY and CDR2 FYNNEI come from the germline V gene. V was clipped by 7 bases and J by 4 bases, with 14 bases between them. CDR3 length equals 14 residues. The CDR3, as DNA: TGTGCCAGCAAAACCACAGGGAACGGAAACACCATATATTTT. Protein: CASKTTGNGNTIYF.

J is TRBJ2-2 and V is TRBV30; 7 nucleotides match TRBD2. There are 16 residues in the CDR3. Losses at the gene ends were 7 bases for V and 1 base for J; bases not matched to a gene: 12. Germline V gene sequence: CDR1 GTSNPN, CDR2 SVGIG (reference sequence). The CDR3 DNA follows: TGTGCCTCCAACGGGGCGGGAGACGAGAACACCGGGGAGCTGTTTTTT. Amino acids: CASNGAGDENTGELFF. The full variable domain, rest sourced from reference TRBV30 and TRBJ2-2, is SQTIHQWPATLVQPVGSPLSLECTVEGTSNPNLYWYRQAAGRGLQLLFYSVGIGQISSEVPQNLSASRPQDRQFILSSKKLLLSDSGFYLCASNGAGDENTGELFFGEGSRLTVL.

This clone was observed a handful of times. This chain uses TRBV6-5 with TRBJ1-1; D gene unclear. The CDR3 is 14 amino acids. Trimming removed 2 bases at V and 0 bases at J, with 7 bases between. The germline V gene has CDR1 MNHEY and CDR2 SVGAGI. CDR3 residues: CASSYTAMNTEAFF. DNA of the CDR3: TGTGCCAGCAGTTACACTGCCATGAACACTGAAGCTTTCTTT.

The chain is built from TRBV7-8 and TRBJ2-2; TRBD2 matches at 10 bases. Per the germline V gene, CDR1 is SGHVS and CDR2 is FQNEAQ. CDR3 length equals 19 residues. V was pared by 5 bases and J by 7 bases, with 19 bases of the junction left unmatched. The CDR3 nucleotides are TGTGCCAGCAGCCGACGCTACATCCTAGCGGGAGAACTCAACGGGGAGCTGTTTTTT. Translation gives CASSRRYILAGELNGELFF.

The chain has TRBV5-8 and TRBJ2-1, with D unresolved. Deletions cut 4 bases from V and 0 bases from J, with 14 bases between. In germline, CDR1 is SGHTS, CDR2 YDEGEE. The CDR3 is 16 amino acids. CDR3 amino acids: CASSRNGWSSYNEQFF. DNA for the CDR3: TGTGCCAGCAGCCGCAACGGTTGGTCCTCCTACAATGAGCAGTTCTTC. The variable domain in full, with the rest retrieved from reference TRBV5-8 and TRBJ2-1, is EAGVTQSPTHLIKTRGQQATLRCSPISGHTSVYWYQQALGLGLQFLLWYDEGEERNRGNFPPRFSGRQFPNYSSELNVNALELEDSALYLCASSRNGWSSYNEQFFGPGTRLTVL.

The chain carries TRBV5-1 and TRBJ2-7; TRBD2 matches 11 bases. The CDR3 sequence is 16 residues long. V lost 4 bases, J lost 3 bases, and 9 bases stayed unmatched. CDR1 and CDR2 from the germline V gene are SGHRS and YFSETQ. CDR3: CASSAGTSGVYYEQYF. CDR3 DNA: TGCGCCAGCAGCGCCGGGACTAGCGGAGTTTACTACGAGCAGTACTTC.

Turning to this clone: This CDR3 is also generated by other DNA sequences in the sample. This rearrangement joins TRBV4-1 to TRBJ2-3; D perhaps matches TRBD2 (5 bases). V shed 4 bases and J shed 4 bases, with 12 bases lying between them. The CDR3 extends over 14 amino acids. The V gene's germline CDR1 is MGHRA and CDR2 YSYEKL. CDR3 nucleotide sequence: TGCGCCAGCAGCCCCTTGGCTAGCTCAGATACGCAGTATTTT. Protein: CASSPLASSDTQYF.

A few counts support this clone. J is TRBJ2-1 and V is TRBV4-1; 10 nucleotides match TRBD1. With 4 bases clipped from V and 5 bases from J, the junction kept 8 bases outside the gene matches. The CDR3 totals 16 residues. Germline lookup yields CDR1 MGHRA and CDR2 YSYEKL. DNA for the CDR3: TGCGCCAGCAGCCCGAGACAGGGGGCATATGACAATGAGCAGTTCTTC. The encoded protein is CASSPRQGAYDNEQFF.

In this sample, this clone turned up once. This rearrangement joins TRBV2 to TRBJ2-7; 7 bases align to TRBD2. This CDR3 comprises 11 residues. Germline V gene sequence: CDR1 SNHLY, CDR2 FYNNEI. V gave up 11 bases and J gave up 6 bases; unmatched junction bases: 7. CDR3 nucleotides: TGTGCCGGGAGGGAGACCGGCGAGCAGTACTTC. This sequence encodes CAGRETGEQYF. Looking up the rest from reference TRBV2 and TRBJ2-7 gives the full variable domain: EPEVTQTPSHQVTQMGQEVILRCVPISNHLYFYWYRQILGQKVEFLVSFYNNEISEKSEIFDDQFSVERPDGSNFTLKIRSTKLEDSAMYFCAGRETGEQYFGPGTRLTVT.

The CDR3 sequence: CASTTPTGFTGELFF. In nucleotides, the CDR3 is TGCGCCAGCACCACCCCGACAGGCTTCACCGGGGAGCTGTTTTTT. The chain joins TRBV10-2 to TRBJ2-2; weak D call: TRBD1 (6 bases). There are 15 residues in the CDR3. V was clipped by 7 bases and J by 4 bases, with 16 bases between them. The V gene's germline CDR1 is WSHSY and CDR2 SAAADI.

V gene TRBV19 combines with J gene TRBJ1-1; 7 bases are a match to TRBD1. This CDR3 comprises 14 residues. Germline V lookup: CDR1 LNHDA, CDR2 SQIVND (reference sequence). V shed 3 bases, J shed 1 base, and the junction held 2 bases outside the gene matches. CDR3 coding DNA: TGTGCCAGTAGTATGAGGACAGGGAACACTGAAGCTTTCTTT. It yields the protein CASSMRTGNTEAFF.

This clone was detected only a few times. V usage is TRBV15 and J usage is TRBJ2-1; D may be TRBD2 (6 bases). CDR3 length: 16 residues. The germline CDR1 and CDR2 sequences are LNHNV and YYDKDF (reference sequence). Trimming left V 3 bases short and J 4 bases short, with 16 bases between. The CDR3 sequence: CATSSSGTGFYNEQFF. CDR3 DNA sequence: TGTGCCACCAGCAGTTCCGGGACTGGCTTTTACAATGAGCAGTTCTTC.